This TCR beta chain was documented in a study of blood T cell repertoires in COVID-19. Study-level background: Donors in the United States, Italy and Spain gave samples during acute or convalescent COVID-19. Sources were T cells, B-cell-depleted T cells, or PBMCs; the material itself was cDNA or gDNA.

Only in-frame clones appear in the TCRdb table, and some are missing; sequencing was by immunoSEQ multiplex PCR. The data contain nearly 200,000 clones, about 88% of them singletons. The CDR3 covers 17 residues. V dropped 0 bases and J dropped 1 base, with 15 bases sitting between them. The germline gives CDR1 SGHRS, CDR2 YFSETQ. The sample was peripheral blood. This rearrangement joins TRBV5-1 to TRBJ2-3; TRBD1 is a possible D gene (7 bases). The source is a woman between 35 and 50 years old who had recovered from COVID-19. CDR3 DNA sequence: TGCGCCAGCAGCTTGGCAGGGGGAGGAATAGGCACAGATACGCAGTATTTT. This encodes CASSLAGGGIGTDTQYF.